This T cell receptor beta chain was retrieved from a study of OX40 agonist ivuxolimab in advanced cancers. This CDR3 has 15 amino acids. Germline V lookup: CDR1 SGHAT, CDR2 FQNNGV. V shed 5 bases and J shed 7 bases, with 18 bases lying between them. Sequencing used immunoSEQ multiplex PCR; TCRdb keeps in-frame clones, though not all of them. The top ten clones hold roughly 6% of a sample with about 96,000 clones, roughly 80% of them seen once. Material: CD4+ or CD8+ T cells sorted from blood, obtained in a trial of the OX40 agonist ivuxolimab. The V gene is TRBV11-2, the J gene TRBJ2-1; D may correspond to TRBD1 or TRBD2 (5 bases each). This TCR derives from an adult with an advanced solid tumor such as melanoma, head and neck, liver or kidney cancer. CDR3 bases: TGTGCCAGCAGCCCCGGGGCCACCACCCTGAATGAGCAGTTCTTC. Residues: CASSPGATTLNEQFF.